This passage covers 6 T cell receptor beta chains from one sample sequenced in a study of lymphopenia after photon versus proton radiotherapy. Repertoires were generated with immunoSEQ multiplex PCR, while TCRdb's copy carries only in-frame clones and drops some. The table includes about 26,000 clones, roughly nine tenths detected once. This material consisted of peripheral blood, taken from a patient treated with photon-based radiotherapy. The receptors were gathered from a woman between 45 and 60 years old with cholangiocarcinoma.

CDR3 residues: CASSLAGQGAYEQYF. In nucleotides, the CDR3 is TGTGCCAGCAGCTTGGCAGGACAGGGGGCCTACGAGCAGTACTTC. The rearrangement links TRBV11-2 to TRBJ2-7, with TRBD1 matching 10 bases. The germline V gene has CDR1 SGHAT and CDR2 FQNNGV. Losses at the gene ends were 3 bases for V and 2 bases for J; bases not matched to a gene: 4. The CDR3 extends over 15 amino acids.

The V and J genes are TRBV6-5 and TRBJ2-7; 9 bases map to TRBD1. The V gene's germline CDR1 is MNHEY and CDR2 SVGAGI. CDR3 length: 16 residues. Trimming cost V 3 bases and J 4 bases; bases outside gene matches: 10. The CDR3 here is CASSYRTGGTSYEQYF. CDR3 bases: TGTGCCAGCAGTTATCGCACAGGGGGCACATCTTACGAGCAGTACTTC.

This CDR3 is CAISESIGTGPRSSYEQYF. The CDR3 coding sequence is TGTGCCATCAGTGAGTCGATAGGGACAGGGCCCCGCTCCTCCTACGAGCAGTACTTC. The chain links TRBV10-3 to TRBJ2-7, with TRBD1 matching over 9 bases. V was pared by 0 bases and J by 0 bases, with 12 bases of the junction left unmatched. The CDR3 has 19 residues. In germline, CDR1 is ENHRY, CDR2 SYGVKD.

V gene TRBV28 combines with J gene TRBJ2-7, with TRBD1 matching over 7 bases. The V segment lost 2 bases and the J segment 4 bases; nucleotides outside the gene matches: 14. CDR1 and CDR2 from the germline V gene are MDHEN and SYDVKM. This CDR3 spans 17 amino acids. The CDR3 loop reads CASSLRHTGAVSYEQYF. For the CDR3, the DNA is TGTGCCAGCAGTTTAAGGCATACAGGGGCCGTCTCTTACGAGCAGTACTTC.

In its sample, this clone was seen once. This chain uses TRBV11-2 with TRBJ1-2; D unclear. The V gene lost 6 bases and the J gene lost 4 bases, with 9 bases spanning the gap. CDR1 and CDR2 (germline): SGHAT, FQNNGV. The CDR3 is made up of 12 amino acids. The CDR3 bases are TGTGCCAGCAGTCCGAACGGCTATGGCTACACCTTC. This sequence encodes CASSPNGYGYTF.

The chain carries TRBV2 and TRBJ2-3, with 8 bases lining up with TRBD1. The CDR3 sequence is 14 residues long. J gave up 3 bases and V 7 bases, and 6 bases lay outside the gene matches. CDR1 is SNHLY and CDR2 is FYNNEI in the germline V gene. The CDR3 loop is CASKPDRVTDTQYF. As DNA, the CDR3 is TGTGCCAGCAAGCCGGACAGGGTGACAGATACGCAGTATTTT.